The next 32 T cell receptor beta chains were all read from a single sample in a study of cytotoxic CD8 clonotypes in ibrutinib-treated CLL. TCRdb keeps only in-frame clones here, not all; method: immunoSEQ multiplex PCR. In the table there are fewer than 400,000 clones, 67% of which are singletons. Sequenced material: PBMCs, taken after 36 months of ibrutinib treatment. These TCRs come from a human donor with chronic lymphocytic leukemia.

The V call is TRBV5-1, the J call TRBJ1-6, with TRBD1 matching 8 bases. The V gene's germline CDR1 is SGHRS and CDR2 YFSETQ. The CDR3 is 14 amino acids. The junction had 6 bases not matched to a gene; V was cut back by 3 bases and J by 10 bases. In DNA, the CDR3 is TGCGCCAGCAGCTCTGGACAGGGTAAATCACCCCTCCACTTT. It specifies CASSSGQGKSPLHF.

This chain joins TRBV18 and TRBJ2-7, with 7 bases that match TRBD1. There are 16 residues in the CDR3. Looked up from germline, CDR1 is KGHSH and CDR2 is LQKENI. V gave up 1 base and J gave up 4 bases; unmatched junction bases: 10. In DNA, the CDR3 is TGTGCCAGCTCACCACGTTGGGGACAGCTAGTTTACGAGCAGTACTTC. Protein: CASSPRWGQLVYEQYF.

The rearrangement links TRBV7-9 to TRBJ1-2, with D unresolved. Germline assignment: CDR1 SEHNR and CDR2 FQNEAQ (reference sequence). The CDR3 has 16 residues. V was trimmed by 2 bases and J by 6 bases, leaving 19 bases between them. CDR3 loop: CASSLHRRRLADGYTF. In DNA, the CDR3 is TGTGCCAGCAGCTTACATCGGAGACGATTGGCGGATGGCTACACCTTC.

This chain uses TRBV18 with TRBJ2-7; the D gene is possibly TRBD2 (6 bases). Germline V lookup: CDR1 KGHSH, CDR2 LQKENI. Trimming removed 3 bases at V and 0 bases at J, with 15 bases between. The CDR3 extends over 16 amino acids. CDR3 residues: CASSPGLPTSSYEQYF. DNA of the CDR3: TGTGCCAGCTCACCGGGACTCCCGACAAGCTCCTACGAGCAGTACTTC.

The J gene is TRBJ2-3, the V gene TRBV18; TRBD1 aligns across 7 bases. With 5 bases clipped from V and 8 bases from J, the junction kept 4 bases outside the gene matches. The germline V gene has CDR1 KGHSH and CDR2 LQKENI. The CDR3 is made up of 12 amino acids. CDR3 coding DNA: TGTGCCAGCTCAAAACAGGGGCCTACGCAGTATTTT. It translates to CASSKQGPTQYF.

The chain recombines TRBV5-6 with TRBJ2-3; 9 bases are shared with TRBD2. The CDR3 sequence is 15 residues long. Germline V CDR1 and CDR2: SGHDT, YYEEEE. The CDR3 sequence is CATDSAGGPTDTQYF. The CDR3 DNA follows: TGTGCGACCGACTCAGCGGGAGGACCCACAGATACGCAGTATTTT.

The chain combines TRBV13 with TRBJ1-1, with D unresolved. Germline CDR1 reads PRHDT; CDR2 reads FYEKMQ (reference sequence). V was trimmed by 8 bases and J by 4 bases, leaving 11 bases between them. This CDR3 is built from 12 residues. CDR3 DNA sequence: TGTGCCAGCCTCCCATTTGGCACTGAAGCTTTCTTT. Protein product: CASLPFGTEAFF.

As DNA, the CDR3 is TGTGCCAGCAGTGCGGGGGGCAATCAGCCCCAGCATTTT. Translation gives CASSAGGNQPQHF. The chain uses TRBV7-6 and TRBJ1-5; D is perhaps TRBD1 (5 bases). The V end lost 6 bases, the J end lost 2 bases, and 8 bases lay between the germline ends. The germline gives CDR1 SGHVS, CDR2 FNYEAQ. The CDR3 length is 13 residues.

This chain joins TRBV25-1 and TRBJ2-2; D is possibly TRBD1 (6 bases). With 3 bases removed from V and 1 base from J, the gap between germline ends came to 9 bases. The germline gives CDR1 MGHDK, CDR2 SYGVNS. The CDR3 sequence is 15 residues long. CDR3 in DNA: TGTGCCAGCAGTGATAACAGGGTGAACACCGGGGAGCTGTTTTTT. It specifies CASSDNRVNTGELFF.

The rearrangement uses TRBV5-6 and TRBJ1-1, with 7 positions matching TRBD1. Trimming at V came to 4 bases and at J to 4 bases, leaving 10 bases not matched to a gene. From germline, CDR1 is SGHDT and CDR2 YYEEEE. This CDR3 has 15 amino acids. The CDR3 sequence: CASSRTGEGGTEAFF. For the CDR3, the DNA is TGTGCCAGCAGCCGAACAGGGGAAGGTGGCACTGAAGCTTTCTTT.

The genes are TRBV9 and TRBJ2-3, with 7 bases fitting TRBD2. Per the germline V gene, CDR1 is SGDLS and CDR2 is YYNGEE. Trimming cost V 0 bases and J 6 bases; bases outside gene matches: 13. The CDR3 has 17 residues. In DNA form, the CDR3 reads TGTGCCAGCAGCGTAGCGCCTGGGCGGGAGTTGATGGATACGCAGTATTTT. Residues: CASSVAPGRELMDTQYF. Variable domain in full (rest from reference TRBV9 and TRBJ2-3): DSGVTQTPKHLITATGQRVTLRCSPRSGDLSVYWYQQSLDQGLQFLIQYYNGEERAKGNILERFSAQQFPDLHSELNLSSLELGDSALYFCASSVAPGRELMDTQYFGPGTRLTVL.

This rearrangement joins TRBV5-1 to TRBJ2-3; D is unresolved. The CDR3 sequence is 17 residues long. V lost 2 bases and J lost 6, with 22 bases in between. Per germline, CDR1 SGHRS and CDR2 YFSETQ. This chain's CDR3 is CASSFYDSANYLDTQYF. The CDR3 DNA is TGCGCCAGCAGCTTTTACGATTCGGCTAACTACCTTGATACGCAGTATTTT.

The J gene is TRBJ2-5, the V gene TRBV27; TRBD2 is a possible D gene (5 bases). The V gene's germline CDR1 is MNHEY and CDR2 SMNVEV (reference sequence). This CDR3 comprises 15 residues. V was cut by 5 bases and J by 5 bases, with 18 bases left in between. Here the CDR3 DNA reads TGTGCCAGCAGTCAATGGGTTCGGGGAATGGAGACCCAGTACTTC. Translated, it gives CASSQWVRGMETQYF.

The genes are TRBV28 and TRBJ2-2; D unresolved. CDR3 size: 12 residues. V was trimmed by 6 bases and J by 0 bases, leaving 2 bases between them. Germline V gene lookup returns CDR1 MDHEN and CDR2 SYDVKM. In nucleotides, the CDR3 is TGTGCCAGCAGCACGAACACCGGGGAGCTGTTTTTT. As protein: CASSTNTGELFF. The variable domain in full, with the rest retrieved from reference TRBV28 and TRBJ2-2, is DVKVTQSSRYLVKRTGEKVFLECVQDMDHENMFWYRQDPGLGLRLIYFSYDVKMKEKGDIPEGYSVSREKKERFSLILESASTNQTSMYLCASSTNTGELFFGEGSRLTVL.

The CDR3 protein is CASSPRGRENTEAFF. The CDR3 region has the DNA TGTGCCAGCAGCCCCCGTGGCAGGGAGAACACTGAAGCTTTCTTT. This sequence joins TRBV13 and TRBJ1-1, with a weak D call TRBD1 (5 bases). Germline V gene sequence: CDR1 PRHDT, CDR2 FYEKMQ (reference sequence). V was pared by 5 bases and J by 1 base, with 14 bases between. This CDR3 has 15 residues.

The chain recombines TRBV9 with TRBJ2-3, with D maybe TRBD2 (5 bases). Per germline, CDR1 SGDLS and CDR2 YYNGEE. This CDR3 is 14 amino acids long. The ends were cut back, 1 base at V and 4 bases at J, with 10 bases in the middle. The CDR3 bases are TGTGCCAGCAGCGTAATAGGGCGGGCAGATACGCAGTATTTT. Translated: CASSVIGRADTQYF. Full variable domain (missing parts from reference TRBV9 and TRBJ2-3): DSGVTQTPKHLITATGQRVTLRCSPRSGDLSVYWYQQSLDQGLQFLIQYYNGEERAKGNILERFSAQQFPDLHSELNLSSLELGDSALYFCASSVIGRADTQYFGPGTRLTVL.

This clone has only a few counts. The chain has TRBV4-2 and TRBJ2-7; D possibly corresponds to TRBD1 (5 bases). Looked up from germline, CDR1 is LGHNA and CDR2 is YNFKEQ. V was clipped by 0 bases and J by 4 bases, with 13 bases between them. The CDR3 consists of 15 residues. The chain's CDR3 is CASSQDWGRRYEQYF. The CDR3 DNA reads as TGTGCCAGCAGCCAAGATTGGGGCAGGCGATACGAGCAGTACTTC.

The chain combines TRBV4-1 with TRBJ1-4; possibly TRBD1 for D (6 bases). From germline, CDR1 is MGHRA and CDR2 YSYEKL. The CDR3 contains 13 residues. Between the trimmed V and J ends, which lost 5 bases and 9 bases, there was a span of 13 bases. The CDR3 DNA reads as TGCGCCAGCAGCGAGCAGGGGTGGAAAAAACTGTTTTTT. Amino acid sequence: CASSEQGWKKLFF.

This sequence joins TRBV7-3 and TRBJ2-1; unclear D gene. CDR3 length: 15 amino acids. Trimming stripped 5 bases from V and 5 bases from J, with 16 bases between. Germline lookup yields CDR1 SGHTA and CDR2 FQGTGA. The CDR3 coding sequence is TGTGCCAGCAGCCTCGACTCCCACCTAGACAATGAGCAGTTCTTC. Translated, it gives CASSLDSHLDNEQFF.

The V and J genes are TRBV7-3 and TRBJ2-7; 11 bases fit TRBD1. This CDR3 contains 16 residues. Germline V CDR1 and CDR2: SGHTA, FQGTGA. The V gene end was trimmed by 0 bases and the J gene end by 3 bases; junction bases not matched to a gene: 4. CDR3 protein: CASSLTGGTGGYEQYF. The CDR3 DNA reads TGTGCCAGCAGCTTAACTGGCGGGACAGGGGGCTACGAGCAGTACTTC.

This rearrangement joins TRBV29-1 to TRBJ2-1; D may be TRBD1 (6 bases). V lost 4 bases and J 0 bases, leaving 10 bases between the germline ends. CDR3 length equals 14 residues. Germline V lookup: CDR1 SQVTM, CDR2 ANQGSEA. The CDR3 nucleotides are TGCAGCGTTGTAGCAGGGGCCTCCTACAATGAGCAGTTCTTC. The encoded protein is CSVVAGASYNEQFF.

J is TRBJ2-7 and V is TRBV2; TRBD1 aligns across 7 bases. This CDR3 has 12 amino acids. Losses at the gene ends were 7 bases for V and 7 bases for J; bases not matched to a gene: 7. Germline V CDR1 and CDR2: SNHLY, FYNNEI. Here the CDR3 reads CASKTTGEEQYF. The CDR3 nucleotides are TGTGCCAGCAAGACAACAGGGGAAGAGCAGTACTTC.

The chain couples TRBV7-6 to TRBJ1-1, with 9 bases that match TRBD1. Germline values: CDR1 SGHVS, CDR2 FNYEAQ. The CDR3 is 14 amino acids. With 1 base clipped from V and 10 bases from J, the junction kept 7 bases outside the gene matches. The CDR3 DNA reads as TGTGCCAGCAGCTTAGACGACAGGGGGTCTGGAGCTTTCTTT. Translated, it gives CASSLDDRGSGAFF. The full variable domain, in which reference TRBV7-6 and TRBJ1-1 provide the parts outside the CDR3, is GAGVSQSPRYKVTKRGQDVALRCDPISGHVSLYWYRQALGQGPEFLTYFNYEAQQDKSGLPNDRFSAERPEGSISTLTIQRTEQRDSAMYRCASSLDDRGSGAFFGQGTRLTVV.

The chain recombines TRBV7-9 with TRBJ2-3; the match to TRBD2 covers 10 bases. Per the germline V gene, CDR1 is SEHNR and CDR2 is FQNEAQ (reference sequence). The CDR3 runs 16 residues. The V segment lost 6 bases and the J segment 6 bases; nucleotides outside the gene matches: 12. CDR3 nucleotide sequence: TGTGCCAGCAGTTTCCCAGAGGGTAGCGGGAGGGATACGCAGTATTTT. Its protein is CASSFPEGSGRDTQYF.

V and J are TRBV7-9 and TRBJ1-1; no firm D call. The V gene lost 3 bases and the J gene lost 2 bases, with 10 bases spanning the gap. CDR1 and CDR2 from the germline V gene are SEHNR and FQNEAQ (reference sequence). This CDR3 is 14 amino acids long. Here the CDR3 reads CASSFLNGNTEAFF. As DNA, the CDR3 is TGTGCCAGCAGCTTTCTCAATGGTAACACTGAAGCTTTCTTT.

CDR3 DNA: TGTGCCACCAGCAGAGAATACCGTAGCGGGAGTACCCTCAATGAGCAGTTCTTC. The encoded protein is CATSREYRSGSTLNEQFF. V gene TRBV15 combines with J gene TRBJ2-1; 9 nucleotides line up with TRBD2. There are 18 residues in the CDR3. Germline V gene lookup returns CDR1 LNHNV and CDR2 YYDKDF (reference sequence). V trimming: 0 bases; J trimming: 6 bases; junction bases outside the gene matches: 12.

The table lists this clone with a count of one. The chain has TRBV15 and TRBJ2-7; unclear D gene. Per the germline V gene, CDR1 is LNHNV and CDR2 is YYDKDF (reference sequence). V gave up 2 bases and J gave up 1 base, with 9 bases separating them. CDR3 size: 14 residues. The CDR3 DNA is TGTGCCACCAGCAGAATTCCTGGTTCCTACGAGCAGTACTTC. Amino acids: CATSRIPGSYEQYF.

The chain employs TRBV19 and TRBJ1-5; D call uncertain. Germline V gene lookup returns CDR1 LNHDA and CDR2 SQIVND (reference sequence). The CDR3 totals 13 residues. V lost 3 bases and J lost 6, with 9 bases in between. The CDR3 region is CASSIADPQPQHF. The CDR3 DNA sequence: TGTGCCAGTAGTATTGCGGACCCTCAGCCCCAGCATTTT.

The chain joins TRBV10-3 to TRBJ1-5; D perhaps matches TRBD1 (5 bases). The V gene's germline CDR1 is ENHRY and CDR2 SYGVKD. This CDR3 has 15 residues. V was pared by 6 bases and J by 3 bases, with 15 bases between. The CDR3 is CAIRQAVGPNQPQHF. DNA of the CDR3: TGTGCCATCAGACAGGCAGTGGGTCCCAATCAGCCCCAGCATTTT.

This chain connects TRBV5-1 to TRBJ1-5; a possible D gene is TRBD1 (5 bases). The CDR3 extends over 14 amino acids. Germline CDR1 and CDR2: SGHRS and YFSETQ. The V end lost 4 bases, the J end lost 7 bases, and 15 bases lay between the germline ends. The CDR3 spells CASSLGTLGQPQHF. The CDR3 DNA is TGCGCCAGCAGCCTCGGGACTTTGGGCCAGCCCCAGCATTTT.

The chain employs TRBV13 and TRBJ2-7; 8 bases are a match to TRBD1. V was pared by 5 bases and J by 2 bases, with 8 bases of the junction left unmatched. Germline loops: CDR1 PRHDT, CDR2 FYEKMQ (reference sequence). This CDR3 region has 15 residues. The CDR3 here is CASSMDRAKPYEQYF. CDR3 DNA: TGTGCCAGCAGCATGGACAGGGCCAAGCCCTACGAGCAGTACTTC.

The V gene is TRBV5-4, the J gene TRBJ2-3, with 9 bases matching TRBD2. The J segment lost 6 bases and the V segment lost 4 bases, leaving 6 bases of the junction unmatched. This CDR3 is built from 14 residues. Germline CDR1 is SGHNT and CDR2 is YYREEE (reference sequence). The CDR3 coding sequence is TGTGCCAGCAGCCTTAGCGGGAGTATCGATACGCAGTATTTT. Its translation is CASSLSGSIDTQYF.